This T cell receptor beta chain was sequenced for a study of blood T cells in healthy people across ages. Study-wide findings and caveats: More naive CD4+ cells and higher diversity were found in long-lived than in aged donors.

The second PCR ran roughly 6 to 11 cycles with a sample-barcoded 5' primer and J-beta primers. CDR3-containing paired-end reads numbered at least 2.5 million in each sample. TCRdb passed the 5' RACE reads through MiXCR, listing each CDR3 protein once. Found here are 1.5 million or so distinct CDR3 sequences, 42% of them singletons; the top ten hold more than 4%. Looked up from germline, CDR1 is DFQATT and CDR2 is SNEGSKA (reference sequence). The CDR3 runs 15 residues. In the case of this clonotype: No antigen is known for it.

The sequence derives from a woman between 18 and 29 years old in good health. This chain uses TRBV20-1 with TRBJ2-4; the match to TRBD2 covers 10 bases. The assigned J gene may be wrong: the sequence end matches TRBJ2-7 better. Sequenced material: blood. This chain's CDR3 is CSARVTSGIACEQYF. The CDR3, as DNA: TGCAGTGCTAGAGTTACTAGCGGGATTGCGTGCGAGCAGTACTTC.